Listed below are T cell receptor beta chains from one sample, sequenced in a study of cytomegalovirus exposure and HLA in healthy donors. Sequenced by immunoSEQ multiplex PCR; TCRdb stores in-frame clones only, minus some. Of approximately 53,000 clones in the sample, roughly 76% were seen once. The sample was PBMCs. The receptors were gathered from a woman between 35 and 50 years old in good health and CMV-seropositive. Both conserved end residues are part of each CDR3. Fields, in order: D gene, V gene, clone size, J gene, CDR3 DNA, CDR3 protein. D genes are given only for firm matches. Not every row has a clone size; where given, it reads once, few, many or a size class.

>-|TRBV6-1|-|TRBJ1-5
TGTGCCAGCAGTAGCCAGGGGAATCAGCCCCAGCATTTT
CASSSQGNQPQHF
>-|TRBV5-4|-|TRBJ2-3
TGTGCCAGCAGCCCGGACGGAGGGTGGGGCAACACAGATACGCAGTATTTT
CASSPDGGWGNTDTQYF
>TRBD2|TRBV29-1|-|TRBJ2-7
TGCAGCGTTGAACCCCTTTTAAGCGGGGGTGGTGGGCAGTACTTC
CSVEPLLSGGGGQYF
>TRBD1|TRBV27|-|TRBJ1-2
TGTGCCAGCAGTTTGGGGACAGGGAACTATGGCTACACCTTC
CASSLGTGNYGYTF
>-|TRBV27|few|TRBJ2-1
TGTGCCAGCAGTAGAACCCCTGACAGCTACAATGAGCAGTTCTTC
CASSRTPDSYNEQFF
>-|TRBV30|-|TRBJ1-4
TGTGCCTCCCAGGAAGAAAAACTGTTTTTT
CASQEEKLFF
>-|TRBV7-9|-|TRBJ1-4
TGTGCCAGCAGCTTAGCCGGGTCAACTAATGAAAAACTGTTTTTT
CASSLAGSTNEKLFF
>-|TRBV15|-|TRBJ1-2
TGTGCCACCAGCGGGACTATGACCTACACCTTC
CATSGTMTYTF
>-|TRBV7-2|-|TRBJ1-5
TGTGCCAGCAGCTTATACGGAGATAGCAATCAGCCCCAGCATTTT
CASSLYGDSNQPQHF
>-|TRBV29-1|-|TRBJ2-7
TGCAGCGTTGAAGGGCACAACGAGCAGTACTTC
CSVEGHNEQYF
>-|TRBV11-2|-|TRBJ1-1
TGTGCCAGCACCTCCCTATTCTCCCCAGGGGTCAACACTGAAGCTTTCTTT
CASTSLFSPGVNTEAFF
>-|TRBV5-6|-|TRBJ1-1
TGTGCCAGCAGCCTTCTGAACACTGAAGCTTTCTTT
CASSLLNTEAFF
>TRBD1|TRBV2|-|TRBJ2-1
TGTGCCAGCTTTTCGGGGACAGCGGATGGTGAGCAGTTCTTC
CASFSGTADGEQFF
>TRBD2|TRBV7-2|-|TRBJ2-7
TGTGCCAGCAGCTTGAGCGGGGGTCATATCTACGAGCAGTACTTC
CASSLSGGHIYEQYF
>-|TRBV12-5|-|TRBJ2-3
TGTGCTAGTGGTCGGGACTCGGGAAGGACAGATACGCAGTATTTT
CASGRDSGRTDTQYF
>-|TRBV7-9|-|TRBJ2-5
TGTGCCAGCAGCTCCGGACACAAAGAGACCCAGTACTTC
CASSSGHKETQYF
>-|TRBV7-9|-|TRBJ1-1
TGTGCCAGCAGCCTAGAAAACTATGAAGCTTTCTTT
CASSLENYEAFF
>-|TRBV4-2|-|TRBJ2-2
TGTGCCAGCAGCCAGGATCAGGGGGGCACCGGGGAGCTGTTTTTT
CASSQDQGGTGELFF
>-|TRBV7-9|-|TRBJ1-6
TGTGCCAGCAGCTCCCTTGACAGCTCACCCCTCCACTTT
CASSSLDSSPLHF
>-|TRBV15|-|TRBJ1-5
TGTGCCACCAGCAGAGAAACAGGGCGGGCTCAGCCCCAGCATTTT
CATSRETGRAQPQHF
>TRBD2|TRBV2|-|TRBJ2-5
TGTGCCAGCAGAGCGGGACTATCGGGCGGGACCCAGTACTTC
CASRAGLSGGTQYF
>TRBD1|TRBV5-6|-|TRBJ1-5
TGTGCCACCCCACAGGGGCGACGCAATCAGCCCCAGCATTTT
CATPQGRRNQPQHF
>TRBD2|TRBV7-2|-|TRBJ2-7
TGTGCCAGCAGCTCCAGACTAGCGGGGGGTGGGGAGCAGTACTTC
CASSSRLAGGGEQYF
>-|TRBV5-1|-|TRBJ1-1
TGCGCCAGCAGCTTGTCTTGGAGATCTGGGGAAGCTTTCTTT
CASSLSWRSGEAFF